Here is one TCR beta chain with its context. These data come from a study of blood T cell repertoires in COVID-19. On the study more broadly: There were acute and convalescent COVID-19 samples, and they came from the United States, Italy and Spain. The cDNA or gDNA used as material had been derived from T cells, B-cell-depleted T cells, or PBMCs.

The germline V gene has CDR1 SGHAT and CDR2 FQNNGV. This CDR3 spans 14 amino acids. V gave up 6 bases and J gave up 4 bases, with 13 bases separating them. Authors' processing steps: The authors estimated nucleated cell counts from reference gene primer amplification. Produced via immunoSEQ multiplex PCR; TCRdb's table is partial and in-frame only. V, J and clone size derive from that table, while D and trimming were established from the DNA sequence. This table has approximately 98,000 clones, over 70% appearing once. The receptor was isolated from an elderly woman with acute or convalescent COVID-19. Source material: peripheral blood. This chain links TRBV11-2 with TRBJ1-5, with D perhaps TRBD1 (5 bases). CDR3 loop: CASRSGIGNQPQHF. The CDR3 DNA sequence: TGTGCCAGCAGATCAGGGATTGGTAATCAGCCCCAGCATTTT. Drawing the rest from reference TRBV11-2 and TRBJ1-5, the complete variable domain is EAGVAQSPRYKIIEKRQSVAFWCNPISGHATLYWYQQILGQGPKLLIQFQNNGVVDDSQLPKDRFSAERLKGVDSTLKIQPAKLEDSAVYLCASRSGIGNQPQHFGDGTRLSIL.